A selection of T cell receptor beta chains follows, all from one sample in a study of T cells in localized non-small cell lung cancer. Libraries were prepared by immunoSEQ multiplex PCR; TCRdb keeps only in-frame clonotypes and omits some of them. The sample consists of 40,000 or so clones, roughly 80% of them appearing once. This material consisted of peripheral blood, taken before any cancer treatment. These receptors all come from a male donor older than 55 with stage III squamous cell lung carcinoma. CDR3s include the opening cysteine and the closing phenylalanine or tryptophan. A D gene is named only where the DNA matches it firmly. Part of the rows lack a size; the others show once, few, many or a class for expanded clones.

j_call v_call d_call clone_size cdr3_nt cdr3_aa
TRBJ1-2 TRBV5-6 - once TGTGCCAGCAGCCAGGGGACTGGCTACACCTTC CASSQGTGYTF
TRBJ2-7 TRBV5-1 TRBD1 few TGCGCCAGCGCAGAGGGACAGGGGTACGAGCAGTACTTC CASAEGQGYEQYF
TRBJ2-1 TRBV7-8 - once TGTGCCAGCAGCTCGTCCGGGACCCTCAGCAATGAGCAGTTCTTC CASSSSGTLSNEQFF
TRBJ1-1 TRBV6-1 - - TGTGCCAGCAGAGGGAGATTGAACACTGAAGCTTTCTTT CASRGRLNTEAFF
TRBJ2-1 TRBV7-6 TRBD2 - TGTGCCAGCAGCTCTCTATTAAGGCTAGCGGGAGGGCCGAGGAAAAATGAGCAGTTCTTC CASSSLLRLAGGPRKNEQFF
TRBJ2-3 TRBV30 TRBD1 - TGTGCCTGGGTGGTACAGGGGGGAACAGATACGCAGTATTTT CAWVVQGGTDTQYF
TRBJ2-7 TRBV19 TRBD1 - TGTGCCAGTAGTCCGGGACAGGGCTTCGGCGAGCAGTACTTC CASSPGQGFGEQYF
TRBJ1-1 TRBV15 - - TGTGCCACCAGCAGACCGGTTATCGGACAGCGATTGAACACTGAAGCTTTCTTT CATSRPVIGQRLNTEAFF
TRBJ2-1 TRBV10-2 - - TGCGCCAGCAGTGAGGAGGGAGCCTCCTACAATGAGCAGTTCTTC CASSEEGASYNEQFF
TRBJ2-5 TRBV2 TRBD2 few TGTGCCAGCAGTGATTCCGGGACTAGCGAGTTTAGCGAGAGCGCACAAGAGACCCAGTACTTC CASSDSGTSEFSESAQETQYF
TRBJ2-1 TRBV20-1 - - TGCAGTGCTAGAGATATACAGGCTCAACTCTTC CSARDIQAQLF
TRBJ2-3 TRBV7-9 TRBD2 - TGTGCCAGCAGCTCGGGACTAGCGGGAGTGGCAGATACGCAGTATTTT CASSSGLAGVADTQYF
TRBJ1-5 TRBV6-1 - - TGTGCCAGCAGTGAAGCCTTTGAGGGTCGTCAGCCCCAGCATTTT CASSEAFEGRQPQHF
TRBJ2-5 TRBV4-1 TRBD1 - TGCGCCAGCAGCCACGAACTACAAGGCAGGGGGCAAGAGACCCAGTACTTC CASSHELQGRGQETQYF
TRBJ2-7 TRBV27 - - TGTGCCAGCAGTTTATCTGGCGGGACCACCTACGAGCAGTACTTC CASSLSGGTTYEQYF
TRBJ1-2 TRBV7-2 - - TGTGCCAGCAGCTTAGATAGTGGACTTCGGGATGGCTACACCTTC CASSLDSGLRDGYTF
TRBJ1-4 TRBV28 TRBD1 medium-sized TGTGCCAGCAGTTCGACAGGGATAGGTGAAAAACTGTTTTTT CASSSTGIGEKLFF
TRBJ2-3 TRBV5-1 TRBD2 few TGCGCCAGTGGACTAGCTGGGGGCACAGATACGCAGTATTTT CASGLAGGTDTQYF
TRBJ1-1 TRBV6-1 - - TGTGCCAGCTTTTACGGCGTAGGTGTCACTGAAGCTTTCTTT CASFYGVGVTEAFF
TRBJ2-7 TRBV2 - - TGTGCCAGCAGTGAATGGGTGTGGTCGAATAATGCCTACGAGCAGTACTTC CASSEWVWSNNAYEQYF
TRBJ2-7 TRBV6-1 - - TGTGCCAGCAGTGAAGACCCCTCGCGGACAAGGTCCGGCGAGCAGTACTTC CASSEDPSRTRSGEQYF
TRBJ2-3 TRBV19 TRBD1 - TGTGCCTCCTCAGGGGGCGCGGGAGATACGCAGTATTTT CASSGGAGDTQYF
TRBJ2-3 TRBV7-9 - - TGTGCCAGCAGCTTCCAGGGGAACACAGATACGCAGTATTTT CASSFQGNTDTQYF
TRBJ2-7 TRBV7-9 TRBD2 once TGTGCCAGCAGCTCCTTCGGGACTATCACCTACGAGCAGTACTTC CASSSFGTITYEQYF
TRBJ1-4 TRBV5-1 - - TGCGCCAGCAGGGGGGAGAGCGTGGAGGATGAAAAACTGTTTTTT CASRGESVEDEKLFF
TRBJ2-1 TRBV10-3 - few TGTGCCATCAGTGACATAATAGGGGGGACTGAGCAGTTCTTC CAISDIIGGTEQFF
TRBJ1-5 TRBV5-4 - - TGTGCCAGCAGCTTCGGCGGAGGACCTCATCAGCCCCAGCATTTT CASSFGGGPHQPQHF
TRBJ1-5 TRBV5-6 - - TGTGCCAGCAGCGAAACCTCATCTGGCAATCAGCCCCAGCATTTT CASSETSSGNQPQHF
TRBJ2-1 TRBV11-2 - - TGTGCCAGCAGCGCATTAGCGGCCCCAGTGGGGAATGAGCAGTTCTTC CASSALAAPVGNEQFF
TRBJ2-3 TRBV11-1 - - TGTGCCAGCAGGTTGACAGATACGCAGTATTTT CASRLTDTQYF
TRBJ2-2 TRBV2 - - TGTGCCAGCAGGCTCGAGGTGGGCGGGGAGCTGTTTTTT CASRLEVGGELFF
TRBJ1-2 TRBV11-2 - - TGTGCCAGCAGCATTACACAGGGATTCCTCTATGGCTACACCTTC CASSITQGFLYGYTF
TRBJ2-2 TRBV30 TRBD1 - TGTGCCTGGAGGGGCAGGGGGCCTTCCGGGGAGCTGTTTTTT CAWRGRGPSGELFF
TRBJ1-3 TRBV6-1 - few TGTGCCAGCAGTGAAAATGGGTCAGGGCTTCGCTCTGGAAACACCATATATTTT CASSENGSGLRSGNTIYF
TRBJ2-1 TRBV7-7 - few TGTGCCAGCAGCCCCGGAACGAGGAATGAGCAGTTCTTC CASSPGTRNEQFF
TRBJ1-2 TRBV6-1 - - TGTGCCAGCAGTGAACGCGGCCTCCGTAACTATGGCTACACCTTC CASSERGLRNYGYTF
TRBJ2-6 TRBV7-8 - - TGTGCCAGCAGCTTAGCGTCGGTGGTCTCTGGGGCCAACGTCCTGACTTTC CASSLASVVSGANVLTF
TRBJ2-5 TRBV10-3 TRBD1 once TGTGCCATCAGCCCCGGGACAGGGGAAGAGACCCAGTACTTC CAISPGTGEETQYF
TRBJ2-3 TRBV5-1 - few TGCGCCAGCAGCGACCCGTGGGCAGATACGCAGTATTTT CASSDPWADTQYF
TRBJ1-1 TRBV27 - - TGTGCCAGCAGTTTTGTGGACAACACTGAAGCTTTCTTT CASSFVDNTEAFF
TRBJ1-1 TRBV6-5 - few TGTGCCAGCAGTCCCAGACGCGCCACTGAAGCTTTCTTT CASSPRRATEAFF
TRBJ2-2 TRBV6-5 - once TGTGCCAGCATGGTCTTCGCGGTCACCGGGGAGCTGTTTTTT CASMVFAVTGELFF
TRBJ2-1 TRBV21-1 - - TGTGCCAGCTCCCAAGGGGGCAGTACCTACAATGAGCAGTTCTTC CASSQGGSTYNEQFF
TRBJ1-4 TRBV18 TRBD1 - TGTGCCAGCTCACCCAACATGGACAGGGCTGAAAAACTGTTTTTT CASSPNMDRAEKLFF
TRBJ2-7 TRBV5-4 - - TGTGCCAGCAGCCTGGACAGTCTAGGCGAGCAGTACTTC CASSLDSLGEQYF
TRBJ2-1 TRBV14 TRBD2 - TGTGCCAGCAGCCAGACCACCAGCGGGACGCTGAGCTCCTACAATGAGCAGTTCTTC CASSQTTSGTLSSYNEQFF
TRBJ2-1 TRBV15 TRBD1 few TGTGCCACACAGGAACCAGGGGGCTTGGACAATGAGCAGTTCTTC CATQEPGGLDNEQFF